This paragraph covers one T cell receptor beta chain sequence. This clonotype was seen ten or more times. Its antigen is unknown. Base-call qualities are not available, and no considerably larger clone is one nucleotide away. TCR beta CDR3 regions were amplified from RNA transcripts for repertoire sequencing. HTBI primers and the Qiagen OneStep RT-PCR kit were used in a first-round RT-PCR, which was followed by a second-round multiplex PCR, size selection and purification. Libraries were sequenced paired-end with 100 bp reads on an Illumina HiSeq2000. Under the source paper's analysis protocol: SOAPnuke was used to process the reads, removing any read that contained adapters or uncalled bases, had a mean Phred below 15, or lacked an exact match to the constant primer or identifier. COPE v1.2.5 was used to merge high-quality paired reads. Each unique nucleotide sequence was defined as a clonotype, and clonotypes were aligned to IMGT TRB V, D and J references with MiTCR v1.1. The analysis was limited to V-J combinations with a frequency above 0.0001, which together covered 99.2% of repertoires. For each V-J combination, a TCR clonal expansion and chaos score was defined as F50 clonal expansion divided by the chaos observed in the TCRdist matrix. Welch's t-statistics and random forest were used to narrow the features down to 10 to 15 V-J combinations, which were then fed into a naive Bayes classifier. The similarity between thyroid and blood repertoires was quantified using the Morisita-Horn index. TCRdb passed the public sequencing reads through fastp at Q25 and MiXCR, retaining productive beta sequences. All rows with the same CDR3 protein become a single entry with the most common DNA and genes. TCRdb's processing, not the study's, gives the V and J calls here. Present in this sample are some 370,000 distinct CDR3 sequences, about a sixth of which were seen just once. The ten largest make up 2.4% of the sample.

This sample stems from a study of Graves' ophthalmopathy and Graves' hyperthyroidism (dated by TCRdb to between 2017 and 2018). For the wider study: Peripheral blood was collected at initial diagnosis, before any treatment. To explore V-J signatures that separate ophthalmopathy from hyperthyroidism, a discovery set of about a hundred patients was enrolled, consisting of approximately 44 with ophthalmopathy and some 56 with stable hyperthyroidism. After sampling, hyperthyroidism patients received methimazole starting at 30 mg daily, and ophthalmopathy patients received high-dose intravenous methylprednisolone. In total, some 140 blood samples were TCR-sequenced: approximately 40 ophthalmopathy, approximately 80 hyperthyroidism and approximately 17 hyperthyroidism-to-ophthalmopathy patients. The independent validation cohort included under 20 hyperthyroidism patients plus 17 patients who later progressed from hyperthyroidism to ophthalmopathy. To tell Graves' ophthalmopathy apart from Graves' hyperthyroidism, and to predict which patients would progress to ophthalmopathy, the study relied on TCR beta repertoire signatures. In over 5 hyperthyroidism patients, the T-cell repertoire of thyroid tissue was compared with the T-cell repertoire of blood.

Points the paper makes about the study in general: Most expanded thyroid clonotypes with a frequency above 0.001 also appeared in blood, which suggests that blood repertoires may reflect the immune response in the thyroid. Sample size was not predetermined statistically, and investigators were not blinded to group allocation. In cross-validation, the 13-signature model distinguished ophthalmopathy from stable hyperthyroidism with about 90% sensitivity and roughly 81% specificity, while in the test set the corresponding values were about 79% and 69%. In validation, the model predicted ophthalmopathy progression with about 71% sensitivity and about 73% specificity; some 13 predicted patients were CT-confirmed with GO in a median of about 6.1 months.

The CDR3 holds 15 amino acids from the cysteine to the phenylalanine. The entry retains the CDR3 DNA only, 45 bases that are in frame from base 1. CDR1 and CDR2 are read off the germline V gene as SNHLY and FYNNEI. V trim: 6 bases; J trim: 4 bases; unmatched bases: 8. Stable hyperthyroidism was defined as no progression to ophthalmopathy within 18 months of follow-up. The hyperthyroidism patients were 18 to 65 years old and newly diagnosed, with a disease duration of less than 2 months. Patients were excluded if they had other autoimmune diseases, uncontrolled infections, pregnancy or lactation. Clinical symptoms, serum thyroxine, TRAb, thyroid ultrasound and orbital computed tomography were used for diagnosis. Using Ficoll-Paque density gradient centrifugation, PBMCs were isolated from about 9.4 ml of fresh peripheral blood. Total RNA was extracted with Trizol reagent and quality-checked on an Agilent 2100 Bioanalyzer.

The receptor was isolated from an adult woman with stable Graves' hyperthyroidism. The specimen sequenced was peripheral blood. Recombination joined TRBV2 with TRBJ2-2, with 7 junctional bases fitting TRBD2. The CDR3 protein: CASSERDGGTGELFF. The DNA reads TGTGCCAGCAGCGAGCGGGACGGCGGCACCGGGGAGCTGTTTTTT.